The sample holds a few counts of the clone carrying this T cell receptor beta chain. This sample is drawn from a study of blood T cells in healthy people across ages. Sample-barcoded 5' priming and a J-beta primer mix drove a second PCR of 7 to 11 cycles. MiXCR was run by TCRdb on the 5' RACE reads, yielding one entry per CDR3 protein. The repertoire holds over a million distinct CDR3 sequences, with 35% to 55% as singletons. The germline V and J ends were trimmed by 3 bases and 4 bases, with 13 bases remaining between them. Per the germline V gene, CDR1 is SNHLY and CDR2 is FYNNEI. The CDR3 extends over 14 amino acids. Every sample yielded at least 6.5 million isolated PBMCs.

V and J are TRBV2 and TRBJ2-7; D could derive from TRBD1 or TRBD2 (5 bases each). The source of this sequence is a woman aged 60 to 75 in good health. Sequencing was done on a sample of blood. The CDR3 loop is CASSEGTLEYEQYF. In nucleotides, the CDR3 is TGTGCCAGCAGTGAGGGGACCCTGGAGTACGAGCAGTACTTC.